Below, one T cell receptor beta chain is given with its context. Its target is not known. With 10-nucleotide random UMIs included, cDNA was synthesized by 5'RACE. TCRdb re-called the 5' RACE reads through MiXCR, storing one row per CDR3 protein. In the table there are 25,000 or so distinct CDR3 sequences, roughly 12% of which are singletons. These data originate in a study of neurological immune-mediated disorders. CDR1 and CDR2 from the germline V gene are MNHEY and SMNVEV (reference sequence). Deletions cut 3 bases from V and 5 bases from J, with 13 bases between. The CDR3 spans 15 residues. Blood bank volunteers in Maryland, USA, served as healthy controls. Unsorted libraries were generated from 2 million PBMCs held at -80 degrees C. General study results and limits: Levels of TCR clonal expansion peaked in HTLV-1-associated myelopathy and reached their lowest in multiple sclerosis, under those of healthy controls.

The chain has TRBV27 and TRBJ2-2; maybe TRBD2 (6 bases). This receptor was identified in a man aged 60 to 69 in good health. The source material was PBMCs. CDR3 coding DNA: TGTGCCAGCAGTTTGTCCGGACTATGGACCGGGGAGCTGTTTTTT. It yields the protein CASSLSGLWTGELFF.